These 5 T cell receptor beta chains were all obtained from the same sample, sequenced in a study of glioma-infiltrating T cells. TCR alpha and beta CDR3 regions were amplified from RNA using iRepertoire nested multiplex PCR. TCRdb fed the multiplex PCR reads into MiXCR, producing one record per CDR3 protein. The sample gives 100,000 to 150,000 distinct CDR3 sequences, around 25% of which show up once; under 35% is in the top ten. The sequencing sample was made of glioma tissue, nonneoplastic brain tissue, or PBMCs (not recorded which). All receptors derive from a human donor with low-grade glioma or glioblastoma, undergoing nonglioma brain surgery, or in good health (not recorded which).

The CDR3 loop reads CASSSGTAFSYEQYV. The DNA for the CDR3 is TGTGCCAGCAGCTCCGGGACAGCTTTCTCCTACGAGCAGTACGTC. The chain combines TRBV11-3 with TRBJ2-7, with 7 bases matching TRBD1. V was clipped by 4 bases and J by 0 bases; unmatched bases: 6. The CDR3 is made up of 15 amino acids. Germline lookup yields CDR1 SGHNT and CDR2 YENEEA.

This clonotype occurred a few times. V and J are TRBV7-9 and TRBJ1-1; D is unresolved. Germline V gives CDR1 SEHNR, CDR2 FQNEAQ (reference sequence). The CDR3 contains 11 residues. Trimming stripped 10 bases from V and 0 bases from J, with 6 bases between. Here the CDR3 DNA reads TGTGCCATATACCTGAACACTGAAGCTTTCTTT. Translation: CAIYLNTEAFF.

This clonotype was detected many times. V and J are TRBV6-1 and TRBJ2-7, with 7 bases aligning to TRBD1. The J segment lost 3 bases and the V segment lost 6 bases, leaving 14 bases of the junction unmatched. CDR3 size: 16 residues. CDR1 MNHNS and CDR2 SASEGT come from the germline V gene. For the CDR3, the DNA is TGTGCCAGCAGCACGAGATACGGACAGGCAATCTACGAGCAGTACGTC. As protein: CASSTRYGQAIYEQYV.

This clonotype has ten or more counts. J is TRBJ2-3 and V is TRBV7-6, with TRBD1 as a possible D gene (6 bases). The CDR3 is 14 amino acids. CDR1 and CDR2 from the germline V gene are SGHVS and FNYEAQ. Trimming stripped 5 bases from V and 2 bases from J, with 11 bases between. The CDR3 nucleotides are TGTGCCAGCAGCCTGAGACAGGTCACAGATACGCAGTATTTT. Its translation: CASSLRQVTDTQYF.

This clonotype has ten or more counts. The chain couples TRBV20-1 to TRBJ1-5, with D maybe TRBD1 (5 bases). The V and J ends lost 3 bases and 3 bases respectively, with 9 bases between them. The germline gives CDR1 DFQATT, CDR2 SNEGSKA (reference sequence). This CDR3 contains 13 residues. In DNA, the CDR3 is TGCAGTGCTAGGGGACGGATCAATCAGCCCCAGCATTTT. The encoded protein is CSARGRINQPQHF.